Included here is one T cell receptor beta chain sequence, with context. What it binds is not known. This CDR3 is 14 amino acids long. Trimming cost V 5 bases and J 1 base, with 11 bases left between them. Germline V gene sequence: CDR1 MNHEY, CDR2 SVGEGT. The data originate from a study of T cells in Graves' hyperthyroidism and ophthalmopathy. Overall study results and limits: Among thyroid clonotypes expanded above 0.001, most also appeared in blood.

RNA transcripts gave rise to amplified TCR beta CDR3 regions. Using the HTBI primer set, a first-round RT-PCR was run on the TCR CDR3. MiXCR was run by TCRdb on the multiplex PCR reads, yielding one entry per CDR3 protein. The sample yields 550,000 to 650,000 distinct CDR3 sequences, more than 11% seen once. Diagnosing involved the use of clinical symptoms, serum thyroxine and TRAb, thyroid ultrasound and orbital computed tomography. The PBMCs were taken from roughly 9.3 ml of fresh peripheral blood. This chain connects TRBV6-2 or TRBV6-3 to TRBJ1-1; weak D call: TRBD1 (5 bases). The sequenced sample consisted of blood. The receptor's source is a woman aged 25 to 45 with Graves' hyperthyroidism that later progressed to Graves' ophthalmopathy. The CDR3 sequence is CASSKGATNTEAFF. CDR3 bases: TGTGCCAGCAGTAAAGGGGCCACGAACACTGAAGCTTTCTTT.